These T cell receptor beta chains were read from a single sample in a study of OX40 agonist ivuxolimab in advanced cancers. Assay used: immunoSEQ multiplex PCR; TCRdb lists only in-frame clones, some missing. This sample yields 55,000 to 60,000 clones, of which around four fifths are seen a single time; approximately 3% belongs to the top ten. Sequences were derived from CD4+ or CD8+ T cells sorted from blood, sampled in a trial of the OX40 agonist ivuxolimab. Receptors originate from an adult with an advanced solid tumor such as melanoma, head and neck, liver or kidney cancer. Both conserved end residues are part of each CDR3. The D gene is left open where the match is weak. Clone sizes are given selectively: once, few, many, or a class where the clone is expanded.

clone_size d_call j_call v_call cdr3_aa cdr3_nt
- TRBD1 TRBJ2-5 TRBV29-1 CSVAPQGNQETQYF TGCAGCGTTGCCCCACAGGGGAATCAAGAGACCCAGTACTTC
- - TRBJ1-2 TRBV12-2 CASRTRTGKDGYTF TGTGCAAGTCGCACTCGGACAGGGAAGGATGGCTACACCTTC
- TRBD1 TRBJ1-2 TRBV7-3 CASSPTGGINYGYTF TGTGCCAGCAGTCCGACAGGGGGGATTAACTATGGCTACACCTTC
- - TRBJ2-6 TRBV13 CASSLGQGRANVLTF TGTGCCAGCAGCTTGGGGCAGGGGAGAGCCAACGTCCTGACTTTC
- - TRBJ2-1 TRBV7-3 CASSLSSYNEQFF TGTGCCAGCAGCTTAAGTTCCTACAATGAGCAGTTCTTC
- TRBD1 TRBJ2-7 TRBV7-1 CASSPRTGDRYEQYF TGTGCCAGCAGCCCCCGGACAGGGGACCGCTACGAGCAGTACTTC
- - TRBJ1-2 TRBV6-5 CASSLRWGGTYGYTF TGTGCCAGCAGTTTACGGTGGGGGGGGACATATGGCTACACCTTC
- - TRBJ2-2 TRBV5-5 CASSEVGGQTGELFF TGTGCCAGCAGCGAAGTCGGGGGCCAGACCGGGGAGCTGTTTTTT
- - TRBJ2-3 TRBV18 CASSPLGGTDTQYF TGTGCCAGCTCACCACTGGGGGGCACAGATACGCAGTATTTT
once TRBD1 TRBJ1-2 TRBV6-5 CASSYVNRGGYGYTF TGTGCCAGCAGTTACGTTAACAGGGGGGGCTATGGCTACACCTTC
once - TRBJ2-5 TRBV5-4 CASISRETQYF TGTGCCAGCATCAGCCGAGAGACCCAGTACTTC
- TRBD1 TRBJ1-2 TRBV10-3 CAISGRDRNYGYTF TGTGCCATCAGTGGCCGGGACAGGAACTATGGCTACACCTTC
- TRBD1 TRBJ2-7 TRBV7-2 CASSFRTGKNYEQYF TGTGCCAGCAGCTTTCGGACAGGGAAAAACTACGAGCAGTACTTC
- TRBD2 TRBJ2-7 TRBV6-5 CASTSGGTTYEQYF TGTGCCAGCACCAGCGGGGGGACTACCTACGAGCAGTACTTC
- - TRBJ1-3 TRBV4-1 CASSQEPPRRSGDTIYF TGCGCCAGCAGCCAAGAACCTCCGCGAAGGTCGGGTGACACCATATATTTT
- - TRBJ2-3 TRBV7-9 CASSPPEYDTQYF TGTGCCAGCAGCCCCCCCGAATACGATACGCAGTATTTT
- - TRBJ1-3 TRBV20-1 CSVWFGDTIYF TGCAGTGTGTGGTTTGGAGACACCATATATTTT
once - TRBJ1-2 TRBV6-1 CASRRNYGYTF TGTGCCAGCAGACGGAACTATGGCTACACCTTC
- TRBD1 TRBJ2-7 TRBV4-3 CASSQDRGTGDDEQYF TGCGCCAGCAGCCAAGATCGGGGGACAGGGGACGACGAGCAGTACTTC
- - TRBJ2-4 TRBV9 CALDPGFKNIQYF TGTGCCCTCGACCCGGGGTTTAAAAACATTCAGTACTTC
- TRBD1 TRBJ2-7 TRBV27 CASSDRGSSYEQYF TGTGCCAGCAGCGACAGGGGCAGCTCCTACGAGCAGTACTTC
once TRBD2 TRBJ2-5 TRBV5-4 CASSPRTSGGQETQYF TGTGCCAGCAGCCCCAGGACTAGCGGGGGTCAAGAGACCCAGTACTTC
- - TRBJ2-7 TRBV4-1 CASSHPTRGRSSYEQYF TGCGCCAGCAGCCATCCTACCCGGGGGAGAAGCTCCTACGAGCAGTACTTC
- - TRBJ2-5 TRBV7-2 CASSLDQETQYF TGTGCCAGCAGCTTAGACCAAGAGACCCAGTACTTC
once TRBD1 TRBJ1-5 TRBV30 CAYRQTGGRAQHF TGTGCCTACCGCCAAACAGGGGGGAGAGCCCAGCATTTT
- - TRBJ2-3 TRBV10-3 CAIGLTPDTQYF TGTGCCATCGGGCTAACCCCCGATACGCAGTATTTT
- - TRBJ2-7 TRBV11-3 CASSLVRSRAYIEQYF TGTGCCAGCAGCTTAGTAAGGTCACGGGCTTATATCGAGCAGTACTTC
- TRBD1 TRBJ2-2 TRBV7-8 CASSRQSGQGATGELFF TGTGCCAGCAGCCGGCAGTCGGGACAGGGGGCCACCGGGGAGCTGTTTTTT
- - TRBJ2-5 TRBV10-3 CAISDGDQETQYF TGTGCCATCAGTGACGGAGACCAAGAGACCCAGTACTTC
- TRBD2 TRBJ2-3 TRBV11-3 CASSLSSGGGTDTQYF TGTGCCAGCAGCTTATCCAGCGGGGGGGGCACAGATACGCAGTATTTT
- - TRBJ2-2 TRBV7-3 CASSLGQGPNTGELFF TGTGCCAGCAGCTTAGGGCAGGGGCCCAACACCGGGGAGCTGTTTTTT
- - TRBJ1-3 TRBV5-1 CASSLAGDAGNTIYF TGCGCCAGCAGCTTGGCAGGGGACGCTGGAAACACCATATATTTT
- - TRBJ1-1 TRBV5-5 CASSLQGNTEAFF TGTGCCAGCAGCTTACAGGGGAACACTGAAGCTTTCTTT
- - TRBJ2-3 TRBV15 CATSRGGTSYTQYF TGTGCCACCAGCAGAGGGGGAACATCGTATACGCAGTATTTT
- TRBD1 TRBJ1-4 TRBV5-4 CASSGGQGAANEKLFF TGTGCCAGCAGCGGGGGACAGGGGGCGGCTAATGAAAAACTGTTTTTT
- - TRBJ2-7 TRBV27 CASSPGWGPYEQYF TGTGCCAGCAGCCCGGGGTGGGGCCCCTACGAGCAGTACTTC
few TRBD1 TRBJ2-2 TRBV29-1 CSVYPGGAGTGELFF TGCAGCGTTTACCCAGGGGGCGCGGGCACCGGGGAGCTGTTTTTT
once - TRBJ1-4 TRBV10-3 CAISDQGEPEKLFF TGTGCCATCAGTGACCAAGGAGAACCTGAAAAACTGTTTTTT
- TRBD1 TRBJ2-3 TRBV18 CASSPGQDTQYF TGTGCCAGCTCACCGGGACAGGATACGCAGTATTTT
- TRBD1 TRBJ2-5 TRBV5-1 CASSRDRVQETQYF TGCGCCAGCAGCAGGGACAGGGTCCAAGAGACCCAGTACTTC
- - TRBJ2-7 TRBV5-1 CASSLELRQEQYF TGCGCCAGCAGCTTGGAGTTGCGGCAAGAGCAGTACTTC
- - TRBJ1-4 TRBV11-3 CASSLQGDSEKLFF TGTGCCAGCAGCTTACAGGGCGATAGTGAAAAACTGTTTTTT
- - TRBJ2-5 TRBV18 CASSPRHETQETQYF TGTGCCAGCTCACCACGTCACGAGACACAAGAGACCCAGTACTTC
- TRBD1 TRBJ2-3 TRBV6-1 CASSEVTGAADTQYF TGTGCCAGCAGTGAAGTAACAGGGGCGGCAGATACGCAGTATTTT
- - TRBJ2-7 TRBV29-1 CSARAAVSSYEQYF TGCAGCGCCAGGGCGGCGGTTAGCTCCTACGAGCAGTACTTC